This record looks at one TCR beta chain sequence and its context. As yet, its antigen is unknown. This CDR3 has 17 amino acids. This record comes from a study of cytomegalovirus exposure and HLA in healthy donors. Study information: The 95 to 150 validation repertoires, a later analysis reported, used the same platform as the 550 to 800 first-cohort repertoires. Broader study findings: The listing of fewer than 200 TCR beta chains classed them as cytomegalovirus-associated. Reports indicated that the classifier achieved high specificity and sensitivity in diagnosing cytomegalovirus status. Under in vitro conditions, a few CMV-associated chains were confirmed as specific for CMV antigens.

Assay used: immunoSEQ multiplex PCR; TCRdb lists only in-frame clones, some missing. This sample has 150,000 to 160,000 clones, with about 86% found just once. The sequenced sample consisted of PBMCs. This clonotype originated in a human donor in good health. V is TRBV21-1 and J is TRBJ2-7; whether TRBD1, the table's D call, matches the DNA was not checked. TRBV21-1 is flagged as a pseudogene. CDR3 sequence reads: CASSKPKPQGVGYEQYF. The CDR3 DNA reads TGTGCCAGCAGCAAACCAAAACCCCAGGGGGTCGGTTACGAGCAGTACTTC.